The entry below describes one TCR beta chain. What it binds is not known. Terminally differentiated effector memory CD45RA+ cells were excluded from the naive CD8 cells, which were CD45RO-negative and positively selected for CCR7. This CDR3 spans 18 amino acids. CDR1 and CDR2 (germline): SGHDN, FVKESK. V lost 0 bases to trimming and J lost 0 bases, with 16 bases between them. This entry comes from a study of shared clonotypes between healthy human individuals. Overall study context: Samples came from a couple of female and a few male donors aged 18 to 49. General study points: Depth of sequencing was expected to influence donor clonotype sharing. Sharing across four donors was highest in naive CD4 (around 5%) and lowest in memory CD8 (approximately 0.4%).

Sorted-subset replicate PCRs used about 0.2 ug of genomic DNA. This amount corresponded to approximately 30,000 T cell genomes. Profiled with immunoSEQ multiplex PCR; TCRdb holds only in-frame clones, not every one. The table shows about 680,000 clones, with 92% occurring only once. This clonotype was obtained from a man younger than 40 in good health. V and J are TRBV14 and TRBJ2-3; no clear D gene. The specimen was naive CD8+ T cells sorted from blood. The CDR3 protein is CASSQENPRYSSTDTQYF. The CDR3 nucleotides are TGTGCCAGCAGCCAAGAAAACCCTAGGTACTCTAGCACAGATACGCAGTATTTT.